Listed here are 14 T cell receptor beta chains from one sample, sequenced in a study of CD8 T cells in Susac syndrome. With random hexamers, reverse transcription was performed on roughly 0.5 to 1 ug of RNA. Using its own MiXCR run on the immunoSEQ multiplex PCR reads, TCRdb lists one record per CDR3 protein. Of fewer than 250,000 distinct CDR3 sequences listed, over 85% were seen once; the top ten hold around 0.1%. Material: CD4+ T cells from PBMCs. The receptors shown here come from a human donor in good health.

This rearrangement joins TRBV7-9 to TRBJ1-6; D ambiguous. The CDR3 runs to 19 residues. Germline loops: CDR1 SEHNR, CDR2 FQNEAQ (reference sequence). Trimming took off 1 base at V and 2 bases at J, with 18 bases between the two ends. DNA for the CDR3: TGTGCCAGCAGCTTAGGCTCATTAGGGAGGGCCGCCTATAATTCACCCCTCCACTTT. This gives the protein CASSLGSLGRAAYNSPLHF.

V usage is TRBV4-1 and J usage is TRBJ2-5; TRBD1 aligns across 9 bases. V gave up 4 bases and J gave up 4 bases; unmatched junction bases: 7. CDR3 size: 15 residues. The germline CDR1 and CDR2 sequences are MGHRA and YSYEKL. CDR3 sequence: CASSRSTGGTETQYF. CDR3 sequence (DNA): TGCGCCAGCAGCCGAAGTACAGGGGGCACAGAGACCCAGTACTTC.

This clonotype was found once. The genes are TRBV7-2 and TRBJ1-1, with D unresolved. The CDR3 extends over 17 amino acids. Germline V lookup: CDR1 SGHTA, CDR2 FQGNSA. Trimming pared 5 bases from V and 5 bases from J, leaving 24 bases between. CDR3 amino acids: CASSTTGGGGGITEAFF. CDR3 in DNA: TGTGCCAGCAGCACAACCGGAGGTGGAGGAGGTATAACTGAAGCTTTCTTT.

The chain uses TRBV7-2 and TRBJ1-2, with 9 bases identical to TRBD1. The CDR3 length is 15 residues. V shed 1 base and J 8 bases; nucleotides not matched to a gene: 8. Germline values: CDR1 SGHTA, CDR2 FQGNSA. DNA of the CDR3: TGTGCCAGCAGCTTAGGAGGACAGGGGATTTGGGGCTACACCTTC. This gives the protein CASSLGGQGIWGYTF. Drawing the rest from reference TRBV7-2 and TRBJ1-2, the complete variable domain is GAGVSQSPSNKVTEKGKDVELRCDPISGHTALYWYRQSLGQGLEFLIYFQGNSAPDKSGLPSDRFSAERTGGSVSTLTIQRTQQEDSAVYLCASSLGGQGIWGYTFGSGTRLTVV.

DNA for the CDR3: TGTGCCAGCAGCGGGACAGGGTGGCTGGAGCAGTACGTC. This codes for CASSGTGWLEQYV. V is TRBV2 and J is TRBJ2-7; TRBD1 aligns across 9 bases. Trimming cost V 6 bases and J 7 bases; bases outside gene matches: 7. The CDR3 covers 13 residues. CDR1 and CDR2 from the germline V gene are SNHLY and FYNNEI.

The chain has TRBV7-2 and TRBJ1-3; D ambiguous. This CDR3 region has 13 residues. From germline, CDR1 is SGHTA and CDR2 FQGNSA. The V end lost 7 bases, the J end lost 4 bases, and 11 bases lay between the germline ends. CDR3 nucleotides: TGTGCCAGCACCCTTCGAGTCGGAAACACCATATATTTT. This sequence encodes CASTLRVGNTIYF. The complete variable domain, with remaining parts taken from reference TRBV7-2 and TRBJ1-3, reads GAGVSQSPSNKVTEKGKDVELRCDPISGHTALYWYRQSLGQGLEFLIYFQGNSAPDKSGLPSDRFSAERTGGSVSTLTIQRTQQEDSAVYLCASTLRVGNTIYFGEGSWLTVV.

This chain joins TRBV5-1 and TRBJ1-6, with D tentatively TRBD1 (5 bases). V shed 0 bases and J shed 6 bases, with 10 bases lying between them. This CDR3 is built from 15 residues. Looked up from germline, CDR1 is SGHRS and CDR2 is YFSETQ. The CDR3: CASSLEGVANSPLHF. The CDR3 nucleotides are TGCGCCAGCAGCTTGGAAGGGGTTGCTAATTCACCCCTCCACTTT.

The rearrangement uses TRBV11-2 and TRBJ2-2, with D perhaps being TRBD1 or TRBD2 (6 bases each). Germline CDR1 and CDR2: SGHAT and FQNNGV. Between the trimmed V and J ends, which lost 5 bases and 3 bases, there was a span of 10 bases. This CDR3 spans 14 amino acids. For the CDR3, the DNA is TGTGCCAGCAGCCGAAGGGGGGACACCGGGGAGCTGTTTTTT. This translates into CASSRRGDTGELFF.

The chain uses TRBV12-3 or TRBV12-4 and TRBJ1-2; the D is unclear. This CDR3 comprises 12 residues. Trimming left V 4 bases short and J 6 bases short, with 9 bases between. The CDR3 DNA follows: TGTGCCAGCAGTTGGGATAGGGATGGCTACACCTTC. Its protein product is CASSWDRDGYTF.

The chain is built from TRBV18 and TRBJ2-7, with a tentative D call TRBD1 (6 bases). The CDR3 is 15 residues long. Looked up from germline, CDR1 is KGHSH and CDR2 is LQKENI. The germline V and J ends were trimmed by 7 bases and 0 bases, with 16 bases remaining between them. This CDR3 is CASYPSGTNSYEQYV. DNA of the CDR3: TGTGCCAGCTACCCTTCCGGGACAAACTCCTACGAGCAGTACGTC.

The gene calls are TRBV5-1 and TRBJ2-1; 7 nucleotides line up with TRBD2. The trim removed 7 bases at V and 4 bases at J, leaving 14 bases unmatched. From germline, CDR1 is SGHRS and CDR2 YFSETQ. The CDR3 length is 16 residues. The CDR3 region has the DNA TGCGCCAGCTTCAAGGGAGGGGCGCGCTTTTACAATGAGCAGTTCTTC. This encodes CASFKGGARFYNEQFF.

This chain uses TRBV20-1 with TRBJ2-5, with 7 bases lining up with TRBD1. CDR3 length equals 14 residues. Germline V gene sequence: CDR1 DFQATT, CDR2 SNEGSKA (reference sequence). The J segment lost 1 base and the V segment lost 4 bases, leaving 6 bases of the junction unmatched. CDR3 region: CSATFRGPQETQYF. CDR3 nucleotides: TGCAGTGCTACTTTTAGGGGGCCCCAAGAGACCCAGTACTTC.

Here the CDR3 reads CSAILEQGNNSPLHF. Here the CDR3 DNA reads TGCAGTGCTATACTGGAGCAGGGTAATAATTCACCCCTCCACTTT. J is TRBJ1-6 and V is TRBV20-1; maybe TRBD1 (5 bases). Trimming cost V 4 bases and J 5 bases, with 15 bases left between them. Germline V CDR1 and CDR2: DFQATT, SNEGSKA (reference sequence). The CDR3 is 15 amino acids.

The table lists this clonotype with a count of one. This chain joins TRBV19 and TRBJ1-1; D not certain. The CDR3 length is 11 residues. Deletions cut 3 bases from V and 8 bases from J, with 7 bases between. Germline CDR1 and CDR2: LNHDA and SQIVND (reference sequence). The CDR3 is CASSIFGEAFF. The CDR3 DNA reads TGTGCCAGTAGTATCTTCGGGGAAGCTTTCTTT. Full variable domain (outside the CDR3, taken from reference TRBV19 and TRBJ1-1): DGGITQSPKYLFRKEGQNVTLSCEQNLNHDAMYWYRQDPGQGLRLIYYSQIVNDFQKGDIAEGYSVSREKKESFPLTVTSAQKNPTAFYLCASSIFGEAFFGQGTRLTVV.